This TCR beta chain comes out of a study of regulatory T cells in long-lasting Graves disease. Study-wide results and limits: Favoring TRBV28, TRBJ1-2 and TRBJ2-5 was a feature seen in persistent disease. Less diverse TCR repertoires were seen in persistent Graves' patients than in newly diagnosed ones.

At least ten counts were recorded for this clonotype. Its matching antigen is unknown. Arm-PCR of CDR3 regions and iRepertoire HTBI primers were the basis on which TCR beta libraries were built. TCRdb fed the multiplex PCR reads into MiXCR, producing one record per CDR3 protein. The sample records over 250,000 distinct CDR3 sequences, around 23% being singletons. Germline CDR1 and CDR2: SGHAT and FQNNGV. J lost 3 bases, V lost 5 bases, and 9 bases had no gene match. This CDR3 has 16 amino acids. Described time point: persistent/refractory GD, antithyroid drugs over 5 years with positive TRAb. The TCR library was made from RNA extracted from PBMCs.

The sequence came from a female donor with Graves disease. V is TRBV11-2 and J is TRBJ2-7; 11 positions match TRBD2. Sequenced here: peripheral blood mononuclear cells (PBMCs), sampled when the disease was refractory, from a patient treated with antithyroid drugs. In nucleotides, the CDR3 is TGTGCCAGCAGCCCAAAACTAGCGGGAGTCCTCTACGAGCAGTACTTC. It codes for CASSPKLAGVLYEQYF.